This T cell receptor beta chain was sequenced during a study of brain T cells in children with intractable seizures. The sequenced cases were selected for having the highest brain T cell transcript signatures. At least one anti-epileptic drug was given before surgery. This table comes from immunoSEQ multiplex PCR, and its TCRdb copy is limited to in-frame clones, with some not included. The sample carries around 41,000 clones, more than 80% recorded once. Trimming took off 3 bases at V and 0 bases at J, with 16 bases between the two ends. The CDR3 has 16 residues. Sequencing used peripheral blood, obtained at surgery. The clonotype was recovered from a girl aged 2-9 years with tuberous sclerosis and intractable seizures. The rearrangement joins TRBV5-7 to TRBJ2-7; the D gene could be TRBD1 or TRBD2 (6 bases each). TRBV5-7 belongs to the ORF category, with a function that is uncertain. Here the CDR3 DNA reads TGTGCCAGCAGCTCTGTGGGTAGGGGGGTCTCCTACGAGCAGTACGTC. This encodes CASSSVGRGVSYEQYV.